This T cell receptor (beta chain) was retrieved from a study of regulatory T cells in long-lasting Graves disease. In its sample, this clonotype was seen many times. Time point of the sample: persistent/refractory GD, antithyroid drugs over 5 years with positive TRAb. From RNA extracted from PBMCs, the TCR library was made. Germline-derived CDR1 and CDR2 are MDHEN and SYDVKM. The J segment lost 4 bases and the V segment lost 2 bases, leaving 7 bases of the junction unmatched. This CDR3 is 16 amino acids long. To make TCR beta libraries, researchers used iRepertoire HTBI primers and Arm-PCR of CDR3 regions. MiXCR, run by TCRdb on the multiplex PCR reads, gives a single entry per CDR3 protein. The data show fewer than 600,000 distinct CDR3 sequences, approximately 23% seen once.

The sequencing here drew on peripheral blood mononuclear cells (PBMCs), taken when the disease was refractory, from a patient treated with antithyroid drugs. This clonotype originated in a female donor with Graves disease. The chain recombines TRBV28 with TRBJ1-1; the match to TRBD1 covers 10 bases. This chain's CDR3 is CASSLRPRTGGTEAFF. The DNA for the CDR3 is TGTGCCAGCAGTTTACGTCCTCGGACAGGGGGCACTGAAGCTTTCTTT.